What follows is one T cell receptor (beta chain) and its context. What it binds is unknown. This record belongs to a study of shared clonotypes between healthy human individuals. Germline CDR1 is SGHAT and CDR2 is FQNNGV. There are 16 residues in the CDR3. V lost 4 bases to trimming and J lost 0 bases; unmatched junction nucleotides: 6. Generated by immunoSEQ multiplex PCR, the TCRdb table keeps only in-frame clones and is missing some. Of around 2.1 million clones in the sample, about 92% were seen once. Study outcomes and limitations: Estimated richness values were generally larger in naive subsets than in memory subsets.

Naive CD8 cells lacked CD45RO, underwent positive selection for CCR7 and left out terminally differentiated effector memory CD45RA+ cells. The sequenced material came from naive CD8+ T cells from PBMCs. The clonotype originates from a man aged 18 to 30 in good health. Some clones in this sample may be carry-over from other donors' samples. V usage is TRBV11-2 and J usage is TRBJ2-7; 10 nucleotides agree with TRBD1. The CDR3 loop is CASSYGQGVRSYEQYF. In DNA form, the CDR3 reads TGTGCCAGCAGCTATGGACAGGGGGTCCGCTCCTACGAGCAGTACTTC.